This T cell receptor (beta chain) was captured in a study of blood T cell repertoires in COVID-19 (dated by TCRdb to 2020 to 2022). About the full investigation: Samples covering the acute and convalescent phases of COVID-19 were provided by collaborators in the United States, Italy and Spain. Where available, HLA class I and class II types were obtained from metadata supplied by the sample provider rather than from assay-based typing. The material from the prospective study consisted of cDNA or gDNA derived from T cells, B-cell-depleted T cells, or PBMCs. The dataset comprised deeply sampled blood TCRbeta repertoires from subjects exposed to, actively infected with, or recovered from COVID-19. The sample metadata nearly always contained a de-identified subject ID, COVID-19 status, age in years and sex. The samples were drawn from two sources: the first 160 participants of the ongoing ImmuneRACE study, and about 1,300 subjects contributed by 6 global collaborators. A freely available public database, intended as a resource for researchers studying the immune response to SARS-CoV-2, is where the repertoires were released.

To note about this clone: Its antigen is not yet known. The input lacks base qualities; no much larger clone sits a single base away.

CDR1 SGHAT and CDR2 FQNNGV were looked up in the germline V gene. The CDR3, from cysteine to phenylalanine, totals 12 residues. Only CDR3 DNA remains: 36 bases, in frame from the first base. Here V drops 11 bases and J drops 6 bases, and the junction holds 9 bases not matched to any gene. General conclusions and limits of the study: How much clinical and demographic metadata was included differed by source and by participant, and the metadata was provided uncurated.

TCRbeta CDR3 regions were amplified from genomic DNA using the immunoSEQ Assay, a bias-controlled multiplex PCR. Concerning the study's data processing: Nucleated cell counts per sample were estimated from amplification of reference gene primers within the assay. Sequence reads were collapsed and filtered to measure the absolute abundance of every unique TCRbeta CDR3 rearrangement. For each sample, productive Simpson clonality was calculated by taking the square root of Simpson's diversity index across productive rearrangements. TCRdb carries this immuneACCESS record with in-frame sequences only. Its versions omit some clonotypes, under half of them owing to an unresolved V gene in the studies checked, with the rest unexplained. The V and J calls and clone size come from that table; D and trimming were worked out from the DNA. This sample comprises approximately 160,000 clones, about 81% of them detected only once. The ten largest account for 9.5% to 13% of the sample.

Each collaborating institution followed its own protocols to collect whole blood in K2EDTA tubes. Collaborator samples were shipped for TCRbeta analysis as frozen whole blood, isolated PBMCs, or DNA extracted from either sample type. Sequenced input: peripheral blood. The sequence is built from TRBV11-2 and TRBJ2-7, with 8 central nucleotides matching TRBD1. The clonotype was recovered from a human donor in a cohort sampled during active COVID-19. The CDR3 region: CASSYRGIEQYF. The sequenced DNA is TGTGCCTCTTCTTACAGGGGGATCGAGCAGTACTTC.